The source of this T cell receptor (beta chain) is a study of response to subunit inactivated influenza vaccine. Study outcomes and limitations: It was the authors' suggestion that each seasonal influenza vaccination recruits few new T cells.

TCRdb re-called the RT-PCR reads with MiXCR, one entry per CDR3 protein. This sample carries about 700,000 distinct CDR3 sequences, around 14% of them seen once, and the ten largest clones take 6% to 8%. The CDR3 runs 14 residues. Losses at the gene ends were 5 bases for V and 6 bases for J; bases not matched to a gene: 8. CDR1 and CDR2 from the germline V gene are SEHNR and FQNEAQ (reference sequence). In this sample, this clonotype turned up a few times. The antigen remains undetermined. The sequence derives from a man aged 50 to 60 who received an inactivated influenza vaccine. The chain recombines TRBV7-9 with TRBJ2-3; 7 bases align to TRBD1. The source was PBMCs from blood, collected less than 15 days before vaccination. CDR3 region: CASSPGQDWDTQYF. CDR3 DNA sequence: TGTGCCAGCAGCCCTGGACAGGATTGGGATACGCAGTATTTT.